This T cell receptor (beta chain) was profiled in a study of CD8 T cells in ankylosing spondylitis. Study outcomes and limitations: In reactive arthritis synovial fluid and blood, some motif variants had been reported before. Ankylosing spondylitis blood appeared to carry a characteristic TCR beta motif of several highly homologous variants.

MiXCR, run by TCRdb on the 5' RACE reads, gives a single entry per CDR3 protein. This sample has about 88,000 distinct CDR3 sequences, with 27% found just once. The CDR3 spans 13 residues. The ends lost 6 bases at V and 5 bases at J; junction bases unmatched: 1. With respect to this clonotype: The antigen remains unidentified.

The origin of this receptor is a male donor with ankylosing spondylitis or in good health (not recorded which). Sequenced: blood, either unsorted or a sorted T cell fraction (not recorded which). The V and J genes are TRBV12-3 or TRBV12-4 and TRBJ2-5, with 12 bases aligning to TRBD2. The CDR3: CASSGLAGETQYF. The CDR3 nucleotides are TGTGCCAGCAGCGGACTAGCGGGGGAGACCCAGTACTTC.